The 20 T cell receptor beta chains reported below all come from one sample, sequenced in a study of shared clonotypes between healthy human individuals. Repertoires were generated with immunoSEQ multiplex PCR, while TCRdb's copy carries only in-frame clones and drops some. The profile shows some 2,000,000 clones, about 95% of them singletons. Terminally differentiated effector memory CD45RA+ cells were excluded from the naive CD8 cells, which were CD45RO-negative and positively selected for CCR7. The sequenced sample consisted of naive CD8+ T cells sorted from blood. All receptors come from a man younger than 35 in good health.

The rearrangement links TRBV11-2 to TRBJ1-5; 8 bases are a match to TRBD1. Germline values: CDR1 SGHAT, CDR2 FQNNGV. V gave up 8 bases and J gave up 0 bases; unmatched junction bases: 12. CDR3 length equals 17 residues. CDR3: CASAGTGRDYSNQPQHF. The CDR3 DNA reads as TGTGCCAGCGCCGGGACAGGCCGGGATTATAGCAATCAGCCCCAGCATTTT.

On this clone itself: A read error may produce the germline difference seen at one junction end. This rearrangement joins TRBV7-9 to TRBJ2-2; D unresolved. The CDR3 has 15 residues. Germline V gene data show CDR1 as SEHNR and CDR2 as FQNEAQ (reference sequence). CDR3 nucleotide sequence: TGTGCCAACAGCTTAGTACAGACGAACACCGGGGAGCTGTTTTTT. As protein: CANSLVQTNTGELFF. The full variable domain, completed using reference TRBV7-9 and TRBJ2-2, is DTGVSQNPRHKITKRGQNVTFRCDPISEHNRLYWYRQTLGQGPEFLTYFQNEAQLEKSRLLSDRFSAERPKGSFSTLEIQRTEQGDSAMYLCANSLVQTNTGELFFGEGSRLTVL.

This clone is a singleton in its sample. V usage is TRBV27 and J usage is TRBJ1-1, with D possibly TRBD1 on 5 matching bases. V lost 6 bases to trimming and J lost 11 bases, with 16 bases between them. The CDR3 extends over 12 amino acids. Germline CDR1 MNHEY, CDR2 SMNVEV (reference sequence). The CDR3 DNA sequence: TGTGCCAGCAGGGACTCGGGGGGAAGGGCTTTCTTT. It is translated as CASRDSGGRAFF.

This CDR3 reads CASSHQSWTEAFF. The CDR3 nucleotides read TGTGCCAGCAGCCACCAGAGTTGGACTGAAGCTTTCTTT. The chain couples TRBV14 to TRBJ1-1; D remains unclear. The CDR3 totals 13 residues. Germline CDR1 is SGHDN and CDR2 is FVKESK. V gave up 3 bases and J gave up 5 bases, with 10 bases separating them. The whole variable domain, filled in from reference TRBV14 and TRBJ1-1, reads EAGVTQFPSHSVIEKGQTVTLRCDPISGHDNLYWYRRVMGKEIKFLLHFVKESKQDESGMPNNRFLAERTGGTYSTLKVQPAELEDSGVYFCASSHQSWTEAFFGQGTRLTVV.

V usage is TRBV7-2 and J usage is TRBJ2-7; 9 bases match TRBD1. The germline V gene encodes CDR1 SGHTA and CDR2 FQGNSA. CDR3 length: 16 residues. J lost 3 bases, V lost 6 bases, and 12 bases had no gene match. CDR3 amino acids: CASSSPLGTGIYEQYF. DNA of the CDR3: TGTGCCAGCAGTAGCCCGCTCGGGACAGGGATCTACGAGCAGTACTTC.

About this clone: It is unclear where the CDR3 begins or ends on the DNA, so no DNA is shown, and the CDR3 is as TCRdb lists it. The chain has TRBV21-1 and TRBJ2-7; TRBD1 is the table's D call and was not checked against the DNA. TRBV21-1 has pseudogene status. The CDR3 is 18 residues long, counting both termini. The chain's CDR3 is CASSKVAGGAPSLSEQYF.

The V and J genes are TRBV7-2 and TRBJ2-3; D possibly matches TRBD1 or TRBD2 (5 bases each). V was cut by 5 bases and J by 4 bases, with 16 bases left in between. Per germline, CDR1 SGHTA and CDR2 FQGNSA. The CDR3 contains 15 residues. CDR3 in DNA: TGTGCCAGCAGCCCCCGGGACGGAACACCAGATACGCAGTATTTT. Translating it yields CASSPRDGTPDTQYF.

This clone has a single count. The rearrangement joins TRBV30 to TRBJ2-3; 9 bases map to TRBD1. The CDR3 has 14 residues. Trimming cost V 1 base and J 6 bases; bases outside gene matches: 5. In germline, CDR1 is GTSNPN, CDR2 SVGIG (reference sequence). In DNA, the CDR3 is TGTGCCTGGAGTGGGGGACAGGGTGCGGATACGCAGTATTTT. Protein sequence: CAWSGGQGADTQYF. Based on the CDR3 plus reference TRBV30 and TRBJ2-3, the full variable domain is SQTIHQWPATLVQPVGSPLSLECTVEGTSNPNLYWYRQAAGRGLQLLFYSVGIGQISSEVPQNLSASRPQDRQFILSSKKLLLSDSGFYLCAWSGGQGADTQYFGPGTRLTVL.

The V gene is TRBV28, the J gene TRBJ2-1; 7 bases map to TRBD1. The CDR3 loop spans 14 amino acids. Germline V lookup: CDR1 MDHEN, CDR2 SYDVKM. J lost 2 bases, V lost 8 bases, and 6 bases had no gene match. As DNA, the CDR3 is TGTGCCAGCCTGGGGGACAGTCCCTACAATGAGCAGTTCTTC. Amino acid sequence: CASLGDSPYNEQFF.

For this clone: The same CDR3 arises from other DNA sequences in this sample as well. The chain is built from TRBV19 and TRBJ1-1; 9 bases map to TRBD1. The CDR3 contains 14 residues. The germline gives CDR1 LNHDA, CDR2 SQIVND (reference sequence). V shed 3 bases and J 5 bases; nucleotides not matched to a gene: 4. The chain's CDR3 is CASSMTGGLTEAFF. CDR3 DNA sequence: TGTGCCAGTAGTATGACAGGGGGTCTAACTGAAGCTTTCTTT.

The chain combines TRBV5-1 with TRBJ2-7; 8 bases map to TRBD1. J was trimmed by 1 base and V by 4 bases; bases with no gene match: 10. The CDR3 extends over 16 amino acids. Per germline, CDR1 SGHRS and CDR2 YFSETQ. As DNA, the CDR3 is TGCGCCAGCAGCCCGAACCCGGGACAGGTTTCCTACGAGCAGTACTTC. Its translation: CASSPNPGQVSYEQYF.

The chain combines TRBV9 with TRBJ1-2, with a tentative D call TRBD1 (5 bases). In germline, CDR1 is SGDLS, CDR2 YYNGEE. V was pared by 3 bases and J by 6 bases, with 15 bases between. This CDR3 region has 14 residues. The CDR3 here is CASSAAGSPNGYTF. The CDR3 coding sequence is TGTGCCAGCAGCGCGGCAGGGTCCCCAAATGGCTACACCTTC. Using reference TRBV9 and TRBJ1-2 for the parts outside the CDR3, the full variable domain is DSGVTQTPKHLITATGQRVTLRCSPRSGDLSVYWYQQSLDQGLQFLIQYYNGEERAKGNILERFSAQQFPDLHSELNLSSLELGDSALYFCASSAAGSPNGYTFGSGTRLTVV.

About this clone itself: The sample holds other DNA sequences that translate to the same CDR3. The chain uses TRBV7-9 and TRBJ2-7; D perhaps matches TRBD1 (6 bases). The CDR3 runs to 13 residues. Looked up from germline, CDR1 is SEHNR and CDR2 is FQNEAQ (reference sequence). V was trimmed by 5 bases and J by 0 bases, leaving 8 bases between them. The CDR3, as DNA: TGTGCCAGCAGCCCGGACAGCTCCTACGAGCAGTACTTC. Translation gives CASSPDSSYEQYF.

Details on this clone: The sample has other DNA sequences that encode this CDR3 too. V and J are TRBV19 and TRBJ2-7, with D perhaps matching TRBD1 (5 bases). The V gene's germline CDR1 is LNHDA and CDR2 SQIVND (reference sequence). V lost 3 bases to trimming and J lost 1 base, with 7 bases between them. CDR3 size: 13 residues. The CDR3 DNA sequence: TGTGCCAGTAGTATGACAGAGTCCTACGAGCAGTACTTC. Translating gives CASSMTESYEQYF.

This clone was seen a single time. The chain uses TRBV27 and TRBJ2-7; D perhaps matches TRBD2 (7 bases). Trimming stripped 5 bases from V and 4 bases from J, with 21 bases between. The CDR3 consists of 16 residues. Germline V gives CDR1 MNHEY, CDR2 SMNVEV (reference sequence). CDR3 in amino acids: CASSLSPGRGGYEQYF. DNA of the CDR3: TGTGCCAGCAGTCTCTCCCCGGGGAGGGGGGGTTACGAGCAGTACTTC.

The chain couples TRBV2 to TRBJ2-7, with 10 bases identical to TRBD1. Per germline, CDR1 SNHLY and CDR2 FYNNEI. V trimming: 5 bases; J trimming: 3 bases; junction bases outside the gene matches: 4. This CDR3 contains 14 residues. CDR3 amino acids: CASSRGQGFYEQYF. DNA for the CDR3: TGTGCCAGCAGTCGGGGACAGGGGTTCTACGAGCAGTACTTC.

The chain is built from TRBV4-1 and TRBJ2-5, with 11 bases identical to TRBD2. Germline V gene lookup returns CDR1 MGHRA and CDR2 YSYEKL. The CDR3 consists of 15 residues. V was clipped by 2 bases and J by 5 bases; unmatched bases: 4. The DNA for the CDR3 is TGCGCCAGCAGCCAAACTAGCGGGAGCGGGGAGACCCAGTACTTC. It specifies CASSQTSGSGETQYF.

The rearrangement joins TRBV7-9 to TRBJ1-2; 10 positions match TRBD1. From germline, CDR1 is SEHNR and CDR2 FQNEAQ (reference sequence). The length of the CDR3 is 17 residues. V gave up 1 base and J gave up 4 bases; unmatched junction bases: 9. Written as DNA, the CDR3 is TGTGCCAGCAGCTTAGTCCCTGGGACAGGGGAGAGCTATGGCTACACCTTC. Protein sequence: CASSLVPGTGESYGYTF.

The chain has TRBV7-4 and TRBJ1-4; D uncertain. With 2 bases removed from V and 8 bases from J, the gap between germline ends came to 24 bases. CDR3 length equals 18 residues. Germline lookup yields CDR1 SGHVT and CDR2 SQSDAQ. CDR3 bases: TGTGCCAGCAGCTTAAATTTCGTTCTGGAGGAACGCCCGGAAAAACTGTTTTTT. Protein sequence: CASSLNFVLEERPEKLFF.

Regarding this clone: Additional DNA sequences in this sample encode the identical CDR3. V usage is TRBV7-9 and J usage is TRBJ2-7; D ambiguous. Per the germline V gene, CDR1 is SEHNR and CDR2 is FQNEAQ (reference sequence). V lost 6 bases and J lost 3, with 9 bases in between. This CDR3 is built from 12 residues. The CDR3 loop is CASSLGRYEQYF. CDR3 bases: TGTGCCAGCAGTCTAGGCCGCTACGAGCAGTACTTC.